The 18 T cell receptor beta chains reported below all come from one sample, sequenced in a study of blood T cell repertoires in COVID-19. Method: immunoSEQ multiplex PCR; TCRdb's copy keeps in-frame clones and lacks some. The sample includes over 150,000 clones, around 80% seen only once; the top ten take about 10%. Sequenced: peripheral blood. These receptors came from an elderly woman with active or convalescent COVID-19.

The V call is TRBV6-5, the J call TRBJ2-4, with D hard to call. Germline V gene sequence: CDR1 MNHEY, CDR2 SVGAGI. CDR3 length: 12 amino acids. Trimming stripped 5 bases from V and 5 bases from J, with 7 bases between. DNA for the CDR3: TGTGCCAGCAGTAACAGCCAAAACATTCAGTACTTC. Protein sequence: CASSNSQNIQYF.

Here the CDR3 DNA reads TGTGCCAGTAGTGTACAGGGGGCAAGCAATCAGCCCCAGCATTTT. This encodes CASSVQGASNQPQHF. The rearrangement uses TRBV19 and TRBJ1-5, with 9 nucleotides matching TRBD1. Per the germline V gene, CDR1 is LNHDA and CDR2 is SQIVND (reference sequence). Trimming at V came to 5 bases and at J to 1 base, leaving 3 bases not matched to a gene. This CDR3 has 15 residues.

This chain joins TRBV7-6 and TRBJ1-1, with D uncertain. The V gene lost 4 bases and the J gene lost 8 bases, with 14 bases spanning the gap. Germline lookup yields CDR1 SGHVS and CDR2 FNYEAQ. The CDR3 spans 13 residues. CDR3 in amino acids: CASSWSFLAEAFF. In DNA form, the CDR3 reads TGTGCCAGCAGCTGGAGCTTTCTTGCGGAAGCTTTCTTT.

The chain combines TRBV28 with TRBJ1-4; weak D call: TRBD1 (5 bases). V shed 6 bases and J shed 9 bases, with 20 bases lying between them. Germline V gene lookup returns CDR1 MDHEN and CDR2 SYDVKM. This CDR3 has 15 residues. CDR3 nucleotides: TGTGCCAGCAGCAAAGACAGTGGGCCCCCGAAAAAACTGTTTTTT. Amino acid sequence: CASSKDSGPPKKLFF.

J is TRBJ2-7 and V is TRBV10-2; 7 bases are a match to TRBD1. The germline gives CDR1 WSHSY, CDR2 SAAADI. Trimming removed 5 bases from V and 6 bases from J; junction bases left unmatched: 4. The CDR3 contains 12 residues. CDR3 protein: CASSTPGGEQYF. The CDR3 region has the DNA TGCGCCAGCAGTACCCCAGGGGGCGAGCAGTACTTC.

The CDR3 DNA reads as TGTGCCAGCAGTCCCAAGGGGGCACTTGAGGCCGGGGAGCTGTTTTTT. Protein sequence: CASSPKGALEAGELFF. This chain links TRBV9 with TRBJ2-2, with 7 bases that match TRBD1. CDR3 length equals 16 residues. Germline lookup yields CDR1 SGDLS and CDR2 YYNGEE. J was trimmed by 6 bases and V by 5 bases; bases with no gene match: 13.

This clone was counted a single time. The V and J genes are TRBV24-1 and TRBJ2-2, with 12 bases aligning to TRBD2. CDR1 and CDR2 from the germline V gene are KGHDR and SFDVKD. Losses at the gene ends were 4 bases for V and 4 bases for J; bases not matched to a gene: 9. This CDR3 has 18 residues. CDR3 in DNA: TGTGCCACCAGTGACCAGACTAGCGGGGGTCAAATCACCGGGGAGCTGTTTTTT. Encoded protein: CATSDQTSGGQITGELFF.

The V gene is TRBV5-1, the J gene TRBJ1-2; no reliable D call. The CDR3 sequence is 13 residues long. Trimming stripped 0 bases from V and 5 bases from J, with 8 bases between. The V gene's germline CDR1 is SGHRS and CDR2 YFSETQ. CDR3 sequence reads: CASSLDGSYGYTF. The DNA for the CDR3 is TGCGCCAGCAGCTTGGACGGGTCTTATGGCTACACCTTC.

This rearrangement joins TRBV4-3 to TRBJ2-1, with TRBD1 matching over 10 bases. This CDR3 has 15 amino acids. Germline assignment: CDR1 LGHNA and CDR2 YSLEER. Losses at the gene ends were 8 bases for V and 6 bases for J; bases not matched to a gene: 10. The CDR3 DNA is TGCGCCAGCGCCCCCGGACAGGGGGTCTTCAATGAGCAGTTCTTC. This translates into CASAPGQGVFNEQFF.

The genes are TRBV5-5 and TRBJ1-3; D is undetermined. The CDR3 has 17 residues. Germline assignment: CDR1 SGHKS and CDR2 YYEKEE (reference sequence). V lost 1 base and J 2 bases, leaving 16 bases between the germline ends. The CDR3 sequence is CASSLKVPAGPGNTIYF. As DNA, the CDR3 is TGTGCCAGCAGCTTGAAAGTCCCGGCGGGCCCTGGAAACACCATATATTTT. Variable domain in full (rest from reference TRBV5-5 and TRBJ1-3): DAGVTQSPTHLIKTRGQQVTLRCSPISGHKSVSWYQQVLGQGPQFIFQYYEKEERGRGNFPDRFSARQFPNYSSELNVNALLLGDSALYLCASSLKVPAGPGNTIYFGEGSWLTVV.

There are a few counts of this clone. This chain links TRBV9 with TRBJ1-2, with 7 nucleotides matching TRBD1. The CDR3 is made up of 14 amino acids. Germline-derived CDR1 and CDR2 are SGDLS and YYNGEE. The J segment lost 1 base and the V segment lost 4 bases, leaving 4 bases of the junction unmatched. The DNA of the CDR3 is TGTGCCAGCAGCCAGGGACAGCTTAACTATGGCTACACCTTC. Its translation: CASSQGQLNYGYTF.

This chain links TRBV9 with TRBJ1-1, with 8 bases identical to TRBD1. Germline-derived CDR1 and CDR2 are SGDLS and YYNGEE. V dropped 4 bases and J dropped 1; count of bases not matched to a gene: 9. This CDR3 is built from 16 residues. The CDR3 bases are TGTGCCAGCAGCCCCAGACAGGGGCGACAGAACACTGAAGCTTTCTTT. Its translation: CASSPRQGRQNTEAFF.

CDR3 sequence reads: CASSEGQGIVQFF. CDR3 nucleotide sequence: TGTGCCAGCAGCGAGGGACAGGGGATCGTGCAGTTCTTC. This chain uses TRBV7-9 with TRBJ2-1; 10 nucleotides match TRBD1. CDR1 and CDR2 from the germline V gene are SEHNR and FQNEAQ (reference sequence). The CDR3 spans 13 residues. V was pared by 5 bases and J by 12 bases, with 7 bases of the junction left unmatched.

This chain links TRBV20-1 with TRBJ2-7, with a weak D call TRBD2 (5 bases). CDR1 is DFQATT, CDR2 SNEGSKA, per germline (reference sequence). V was trimmed by 3 bases and J by 6 bases, leaving 12 bases between them. The CDR3 totals 12 residues. CDR3 residues: CSASSDGGEQYF. In DNA form, the CDR3 reads TGCAGTGCTAGTTCCGACGGAGGCGAGCAGTACTTC.

The rearrangement links TRBV7-3 to TRBJ1-1; 11 positions agree with TRBD1. Germline CDR1 reads SGHTA; CDR2 reads FQGTGA. The CDR3 has 16 residues. Losses at the gene ends were 5 bases for V and 3 bases for J; bases not matched to a gene: 8. CDR3: CASSPGQGASYTEAFF. In DNA form, the CDR3 reads TGTGCCAGCAGCCCCGGACAGGGGGCATCTTACACTGAAGCTTTCTTT.

V usage is TRBV5-4 and J usage is TRBJ2-3; TRBD2 agrees at 8 bases. The CDR3 sequence is 16 residues long. Trimming cost V 4 bases and J 2 bases; bases outside gene matches: 9. Per the germline V gene, CDR1 is SGHNT and CDR2 is YYREEE (reference sequence). The CDR3 loop reads CASSLFAGGDTDTQYF. CDR3 nucleotide sequence: TGTGCCAGCAGCCTATTTGCGGGGGGAGACACAGATACGCAGTATTTT.

This clone was seen just once. The gene calls are TRBV5-1 and TRBJ1-1, with 8 bases matching TRBD1. The CDR3 has 15 residues. V shed 0 bases and J 7 bases; nucleotides not matched to a gene: 8. The germline V gene encodes CDR1 SGHRS and CDR2 YFSETQ. The CDR3 spells CASSLASRGLSEAFF. The CDR3 DNA sequence: TGCGCCAGCAGCTTGGCCAGCAGGGGGCTGAGTGAAGCTTTCTTT.

V usage is TRBV19 and J usage is TRBJ1-5; 7 nucleotides align to TRBD1. Germline lookup yields CDR1 LNHDA and CDR2 SQIVND (reference sequence). This CDR3 contains 13 residues. V lost 8 bases to trimming and J lost 4 bases; unmatched junction nucleotides: 5. Written as DNA, the CDR3 is TGTGCCAGTGCTGGGACAGAGAATCAGCCCCAGCATTTT. Translated, it gives CASAGTENQPQHF.